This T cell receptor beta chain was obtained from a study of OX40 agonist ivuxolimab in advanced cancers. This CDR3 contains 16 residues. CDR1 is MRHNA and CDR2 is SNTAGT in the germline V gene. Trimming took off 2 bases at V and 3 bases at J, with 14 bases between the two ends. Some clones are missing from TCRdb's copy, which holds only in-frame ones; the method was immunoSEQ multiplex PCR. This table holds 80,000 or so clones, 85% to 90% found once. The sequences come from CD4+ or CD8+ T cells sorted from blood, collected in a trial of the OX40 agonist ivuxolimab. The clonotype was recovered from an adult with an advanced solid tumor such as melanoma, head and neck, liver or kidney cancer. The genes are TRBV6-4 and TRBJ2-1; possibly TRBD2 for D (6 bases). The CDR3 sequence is CASSDQPGLLYNEQFF. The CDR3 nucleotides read TGTGCCAGCAGTGACCAGCCGGGACTCCTCTACAATGAGCAGTTCTTC.